These 12 T cell receptor beta chains originate from one sample sequenced in a study of blood T cell repertoires in COVID-19. The protocol was immunoSEQ multiplex PCR, while the TCRdb copy is restricted to in-frame clones and leaves out a portion. Counted here are some 100,000 clones, 80% occurring once; the ten biggest clones make up roughly 15%. The sequencing input was peripheral blood. Source of these receptors: a human donor in a cohort sampled during active COVID-19.

This clone turned up a few times. The rearrangement uses TRBV30 and TRBJ2-2; 7 nucleotides match TRBD2. CDR1 and CDR2 (germline): GTSNPN, SVGIG (reference sequence). The CDR3 length is 12 residues. Germline trimming cut 3 bases from V and 10 bases from J; bases unmatched to any gene: 5. CDR3 coding DNA: TGTGCCTGGAGCTTAAGCGGGGCGGAGCTGTTTTTT. It is translated as CAWSLSGAELFF. The whole variable domain, remainder taken from reference TRBV30 and TRBJ2-2, is SQTIHQWPATLVQPVGSPLSLECTVEGTSNPNLYWYRQAAGRGLQLLFYSVGIGQISSEVPQNLSASRPQDRQFILSSKKLLLSDSGFYLCAWSLSGAELFFGEGSRLTVL.

This clone was detected only a few times. The chain employs TRBV3-1 (or the pseudogene TRBV3-2) and TRBJ1-6, with 7 bases that match TRBD1. V lost 1 base, J lost 6 bases, and 3 bases stayed unmatched. The germline gives CDR1 LGHDT, CDR2 YNNKEL (reference sequence). CDR3 length equals 15 residues. CDR3 in amino acids: CASSQGQGRNSPLHF. The CDR3 DNA reads TGTGCCAGCAGCCAAGGACAGGGACGTAATTCACCCCTCCACTTT.

This sequence joins TRBV4-2 and TRBJ2-1; D is undetermined. Germline CDR1 LGHNA, CDR2 YNFKEQ. The CDR3 has 16 amino acids. The V end lost 1 base, the J end lost 0 bases, and 10 bases lay between the germline ends. The CDR3 spells CASSQGVTSSYNEQFF. The CDR3 region has the DNA TGTGCCAGCAGCCAAGGAGTCACGAGCTCCTACAATGAGCAGTTCTTC.

CDR3 region: CASSPSLVIAGDNEQFF. The CDR3 coding sequence is TGTGCCAGCAGCCCCTCCCTAGTGATAGCGGGAGACAATGAGCAGTTCTTC. This sequence joins TRBV7-2 and TRBJ2-1; 9 bases are a match to TRBD2. CDR1 SGHTA and CDR2 FQGNSA come from the germline V gene. The J segment lost 5 bases and the V segment lost 5 bases, leaving 13 bases of the junction unmatched. The CDR3 runs 17 residues.

V is TRBV7-9 and J is TRBJ1-5; D may be TRBD1 (5 bases). Germline V CDR1 and CDR2: SEHNR, FQNEAQ (reference sequence). V shed 1 base and J shed 6 bases, with 13 bases lying between them. This CDR3 has 15 residues. CDR3 residues: CASSLGGLQGQPQHF. CDR3 DNA sequence: TGTGCCAGCAGCTTAGGGGGCCTTCAAGGTCAGCCCCAGCATTTT.

The genes are TRBV19 and TRBJ2-1; TRBD1 agrees at 7 bases. J was trimmed by 7 bases and V by 3 bases; bases with no gene match: 6. Germline-derived CDR1 and CDR2 are LNHDA and SQIVND (reference sequence). CDR3 size: 14 residues. CDR3 sequence (DNA): TGTGCCAGTAGTATCCAACAGGGGAAAAATGAGCAGTTCTTC. Protein product: CASSIQQGKNEQFF.

The J gene is TRBJ1-1, the V gene TRBV29-1; TRBD1 might be the D (6 bases). From germline, CDR1 is SQVTM and CDR2 ANQGSEA. CDR3 size: 13 residues. V was trimmed by 6 bases and J by 4 bases, leaving 15 bases between them. The CDR3 DNA sequence: TGCAGCGTCCGAGGGGGTATGGGCACTGAAGCTTTCTTT. Amino acids: CSVRGGMGTEAFF.

The rearrangement uses TRBV7-2 and TRBJ1-1, with 9 bases that match TRBD1. The junction had 9 bases not matched to a gene; V was cut back by 8 bases and J by 8 bases. The CDR3 is 13 residues long. Looked up from germline, CDR1 is SGHTA and CDR2 is FQGNSA. The CDR3 spells CASSLQGASEAFF. The CDR3 DNA reads as TGTGCCAGCTCCTTACAGGGGGCTTCGGAAGCTTTCTTT. Full variable domain (missing parts from reference TRBV7-2 and TRBJ1-1): GAGVSQSPSNKVTEKGKDVELRCDPISGHTALYWYRQSLGQGLEFLIYFQGNSAPDKSGLPSDRFSAERTGGSVSTLTIQRTQQEDSAVYLCASSLQGASEAFFGQGTRLTVV.

The chain uses TRBV5-1 and TRBJ2-2; weak D call: TRBD1 (5 bases). CDR1 and CDR2 from the germline V gene are SGHRS and YFSETQ. The length of the CDR3 is 17 residues. Deletions cut 7 bases from V and 4 bases from J, with 23 bases between. DNA of the CDR3: TGCGCCAGCGCCTCCCGCACTTCACCCAGGGTCACCGGGGAGCTGTTTTTT. Protein: CASASRTSPRVTGELFF.

About this clone itself: A read error may be the cause here, since a much bigger clone is one base away. The sample holds other DNA sequences that translate to the same CDR3. The genes are TRBV27 and TRBJ2-7; 9 bases line up with TRBD1. The CDR3 extends over 14 amino acids. The J segment lost 10 bases and the V segment lost 6 bases, leaving 13 bases of the junction unmatched. CDR1 MNHEY and CDR2 SMNVEV come from the germline V gene (reference sequence). The CDR3 region is CASRPGTGRGEQYF. The CDR3 bases are TGTGCCAGCAGACCCGGGACAGGGCGAGGCGAACAGTACTTC.

The rearrangement joins TRBV29-1 to TRBJ2-2; 8 bases agree with TRBD2. Germline V gene lookup returns CDR1 SQVTM and CDR2 ANQGSEA. V gave up 7 bases and J gave up 7 bases; unmatched junction bases: 14. The CDR3 runs to 15 residues. The CDR3 sequence is CSASYSPGGGGELFF. CDR3 in DNA: TGCAGCGCTTCCTATTCCCCGGGAGGGGGCGGGGAGCTGTTTTTT.

This chain uses TRBV10-1 with TRBJ2-1; 9 bases are a match to TRBD2. The CDR3 extends over 13 amino acids. Trimming took 6 bases from V and 10 from J; bases not matched to a gene: 7. The V gene's germline CDR1 is WNHNN and CDR2 SYGVQD (reference sequence). The CDR3 spells CASSPGLAREQFF. CDR3 nucleotide sequence: TGCGCCAGCAGCCCCGGACTAGCGCGGGAGCAGTTCTTC.